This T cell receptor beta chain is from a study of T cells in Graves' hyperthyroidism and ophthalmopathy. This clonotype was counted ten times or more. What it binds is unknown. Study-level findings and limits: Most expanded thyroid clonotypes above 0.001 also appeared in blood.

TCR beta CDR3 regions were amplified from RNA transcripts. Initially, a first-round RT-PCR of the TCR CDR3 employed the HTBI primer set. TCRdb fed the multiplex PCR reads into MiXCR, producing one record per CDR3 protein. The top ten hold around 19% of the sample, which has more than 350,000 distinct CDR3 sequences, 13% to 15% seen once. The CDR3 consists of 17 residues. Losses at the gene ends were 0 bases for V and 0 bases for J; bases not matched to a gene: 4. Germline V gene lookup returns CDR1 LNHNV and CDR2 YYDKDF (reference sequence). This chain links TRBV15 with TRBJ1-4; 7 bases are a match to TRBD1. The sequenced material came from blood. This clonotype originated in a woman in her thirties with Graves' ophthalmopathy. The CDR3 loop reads CATSRDSQGATNEKLFF. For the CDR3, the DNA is TGTGCCACCAGCAGAGATAGCCAGGGGGCAACTAATGAAAAACTGTTTTTT.